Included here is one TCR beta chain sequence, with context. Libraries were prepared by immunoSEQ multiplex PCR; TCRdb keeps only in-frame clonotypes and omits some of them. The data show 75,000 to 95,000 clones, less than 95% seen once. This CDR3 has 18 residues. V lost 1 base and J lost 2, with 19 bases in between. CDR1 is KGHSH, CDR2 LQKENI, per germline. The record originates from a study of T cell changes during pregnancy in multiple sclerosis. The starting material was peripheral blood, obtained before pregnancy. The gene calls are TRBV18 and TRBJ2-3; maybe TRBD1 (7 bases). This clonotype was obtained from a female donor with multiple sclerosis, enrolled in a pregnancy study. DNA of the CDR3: TGTGCCAGCTCACCACTGGCGGCGGGACAGTCTATCACAGATACGCAGTATTTT. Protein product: CASSPLAAGQSITDTQYF.